The present T cell receptor beta chain was sequenced within a study of blood T cell repertoires in COVID-19. Study details: Acute and convalescent COVID-19 specimens originated in the United States, Italy and Spain. The analysed material was cDNA or gDNA that came from T cells, B-cell-depleted T cells, or PBMCs.

Germline-derived CDR1 and CDR2 are SGHRS and YFSETQ. V shed 0 bases and J shed 0 bases, with 9 bases lying between them. The CDR3 has 15 amino acids. As handled by the study authors: Estimation of nucleated cell counts relied on the amplification of reference gene primers. Using immunoSEQ multiplex PCR, the repertoire was profiled, and TCRdb retains in-frame clones only, with some absent. From that table come the V and J calls and clone size; the DNA was used to work out D and trimming. The sample lists tens of thousands of clones; 88% were seen once. Sequenced sample: peripheral blood. This chain joins TRBV5-1 and TRBJ1-1; weak D call: TRBD1 (5 bases). This TCR came from a man aged 50-60 years with active COVID-19. Here the CDR3 reads CASSLVPGMNTEAFF. DNA of the CDR3: TGCGCCAGCAGCTTGGTTCCAGGGATGAACACTGAAGCTTTCTTT.